These T cell receptor beta chains were read from a single sample in a study of shared clonotypes between healthy human individuals. Only in-frame clones appear in the TCRdb table, and some are missing; sequencing was by immunoSEQ multiplex PCR. The data contain millions of clones, roughly nine tenths of them singletons. Sequencing was done on a sample of naive CD4+ T cells sorted from blood. Source of these receptors: a young man in good health. CDR3s include the opening cysteine and the closing phenylalanine or tryptophan. Fields, in order: J gene, V gene, D gene, CDR3 protein, CDR3 DNA. A D gene is named only where the DNA matches it firmly.

TRBJ2-5	TRBV7-6	-	CASSLGVVGETQYF	TGTGCCAGCAGCTTAGGCGTTGTCGGGGAGACCCAGTACTTC
TRBJ2-7	TRBV21-1	-	CASSTTRTNSYEQYF	TGTGCCAGCAGCACAACCCGGACCAATTCCTACGAGCAGTACTTC
TRBJ1-5	TRBV6-1	-	CASSKAGLQGSNQPQHF	TGTGCCAGCAGTAAAGCGGGGTTGCAGGGTAGCAATCAGCCCCAGCATTTT
TRBJ1-2	TRBV7-2	-	CASSLVGANYGYTF	TGTGCCAGCAGCTTAGTAGGGGCGAACTATGGCTACACCTTC
TRBJ2-6	TRBV5-4	-	CASSFPQQGPSGANVLTF	TGTGCCAGCAGCTTTCCCCAACAGGGACCCTCTGGGGCCAACGTCCTGACTTTC
TRBJ2-7	TRBV27	-	CASSLTGTDPYEQYF	TGTGCCAGCAGTTTAACCGGGACGGACCCCTACGAGCAGTACTTC
TRBJ1-1	TRBV10-3	-	CAALPHQGMNTEAFF	TGTGCCGCCCTCCCTCATCAGGGTATGAACACTGAAGCTTTCTTT
TRBJ1-1	TRBV11-2	-	CASSLASLRREAFF	TGTGCCAGCAGCTTAGCATCCTTAAGGCGAGAAGCTTTCTTT
TRBJ1-5	TRBV2	-	CASSEWRGGQPQHF	TGTGCCAGCAGTGAGTGGAGGGGAGGTCAGCCCCAGCATTTT
TRBJ2-1	TRBV30	-	CAWSGQELYNEQFF	TGTGCCTGGAGTGGCCAGGAACTCTACAATGAGCAGTTCTTC
TRBJ2-2	TRBV7-9	-	CASSLAAGLNTGELFF	TGTGCCAGCAGCTTAGCGGCAGGGTTGAACACCGGGGAGCTGTTTTTT
TRBJ2-3	TRBV6-5	-	CASSWLTFTDTQYF	TGTGCCAGCAGTTGGCTGACGTTCACAGATACGCAGTATTTT
TRBJ1-2	TRBV6-6	TRBD1	CASSYATGGYGYTF	TGTGCCAGCAGTTACGCCACAGGGGGCTATGGCTACACCTTC
TRBJ1-1	TRBV20-1	-	CSASPGTEAFF	TGCAGTGCTAGCCCGGGCACTGAAGCTTTCTTT
TRBJ1-3	TRBV19	-	CASSGQTSGNTIYF	TGTGCCAGTTCCGGGCAGACCTCTGGAAACACCATATATTTT
TRBJ2-7	TRBV6-4	-	CASSRYEQYF	TGTGCCAGCAGTCGCTACGAGCAGTACTTC
TRBJ1-6	TRBV19	-	CASSTASGSPLHF	TGTGCCAGTAGTACCGCCTCCGGATCACCCCTCCACTTT